Presented here are 10 T cell receptor beta chains from one specimen sequenced in a study of early T cells in non-severe SARS-CoV-2 infection. TCRdb recomputed calls from the 5' RACE reads with MiXCR, one row per CDR3 protein. The sample carries around 82,000 distinct CDR3 sequences, approximately 12% recorded once. The sample comprised whole blood. The receptors here all came from an adult who was a healthcare worker with PCR-confirmed SARS-CoV-2 infection or an uninfected control (not recorded which).

The CDR3 region has the DNA TGCAGCGGATCCGGGGGCGACTCATCCTACGAGCAGTACTTC. It specifies CSGSGGDSSYEQYF. The V and J genes are TRBV29-1 and TRBJ2-7, with D perhaps TRBD1 or TRBD2 (6 bases each). The CDR3 covers 14 residues. The V gene lost 7 bases and the J gene lost 1 base, with 17 bases spanning the gap. Germline CDR1 and CDR2: SQVTM and ANQGSEA.

This chain links TRBV29-1 with TRBJ2-1; D is undetermined. Per germline, CDR1 SQVTM and CDR2 ANQGSEA. The CDR3 is 13 amino acids. The ends were cut back, 1 base at V and 2 bases at J, with 6 bases in the middle. In nucleotides, the CDR3 is TGCAGCGTTGAAGCTGTAACCTACAATGAGCAGTTCTTC. Its translation is CSVEAVTYNEQFF.

This clonotype occurred many times. CDR3 coding DNA: TGTGCCAGCAGCTTTTCATGGGCCGGGGAGCTGTTTTTT. It codes for CASSFSWAGELFF. V and J are TRBV12-3 or TRBV12-4 and TRBJ2-2; D is ambiguous. The CDR3 is 13 amino acids. V was shortened by 6 bases and J by 6 bases, with 11 bases between the two germline ends.

This clonotype was observed at least ten times. This sequence joins TRBV28 and TRBJ2-7; tentatively, D is TRBD2 (6 bases). This CDR3 comprises 13 residues. Germline-derived CDR1 and CDR2 are MDHEN and SYDVKM. Trimming shortened V by 6 bases and J by 3 bases, and 12 bases separated the two germline ends. The CDR3 spells CASSGTGDYEQYF. The CDR3 DNA reads as TGTGCCAGCAGCGGGACGGGGGACTACGAGCAGTACTTC.

The gene calls are TRBV20-1 and TRBJ2-7, with D hard to call. The CDR3 has 13 residues. The V gene's germline CDR1 is DFQATT and CDR2 SNEGSKA (reference sequence). The V end was cut by 6 bases, the J end by 7 bases, with 19 bases between. CDR3 nucleotides: TGCAGTGCCATCGGATCCCCATCCGAAGAGCAGTACTTC. It codes for CSAIGSPSEEQYF.

The J gene is TRBJ2-7, the V gene TRBV29-1, with D possibly TRBD2 on 7 matching bases. Trimming pared 4 bases from V and 4 bases from J, leaving 23 bases between. CDR1 and CDR2 from the germline V gene are SQVTM and ANQGSEA. This CDR3 region has 16 residues. CDR3 sequence: CSVGDPSGTITYEQYF. For the CDR3, the DNA is TGCAGCGTTGGTGACCCAAGCGGGACAATCACTTACGAGCAGTACTTC.

This sequence joins TRBV18 and TRBJ2-1; tentative D call: TRBD1 (5 bases). V was clipped by 3 bases and J by 3 bases, with 12 bases between them. The CDR3 length is 15 residues. Germline V gene lookup returns CDR1 KGHSH and CDR2 LQKENI. CDR3 loop: CASSPSLGDYNEQFF. The CDR3 DNA reads TGTGCCAGCTCACCTAGTCTAGGGGACTACAATGAGCAGTTCTTC.

The chain recombines TRBV2 with TRBJ2-5, with 15 bases that match TRBD2. Looked up from germline, CDR1 is SNHLY and CDR2 is FYNNEI. The CDR3 consists of 13 residues. The CDR3, as DNA: TGTGCACGGACTAGCGGGAGGGAAGAGACCCAGTACTTC. Residues: CARTSGREETQYF.

The chain employs TRBV30 and TRBJ1-2; no definite D call. The CDR3 extends over 13 amino acids. The V end lost 4 bases, the J end lost 3 bases, and 12 bases lay between the germline ends. CDR1 is GTSNPN, CDR2 SVGIG, per germline (reference sequence). The CDR3 sequence: CAWNRVTDYGYTF. In DNA form, the CDR3 reads TGTGCCTGGAACCGTGTCACAGACTATGGCTACACCTTC.

This clonotype was detected ten times or more. The rearrangement links TRBV12-3 or TRBV12-4 to TRBJ2-7; D gene uncertain. There are 14 residues in the CDR3. The V gene lost 1 base and the J gene lost 4 bases, with 11 bases spanning the gap. The DNA of the CDR3 is TGTGCCAGCAGTTTAGATAGTAGCCGTTACGAGCAGTACTTC. Amino acids: CASSLDSSRYEQYF.